This TCR beta chain was obtained from a study of early stage breast cancer tumors. Study-wide context: Most invasive tumors, about 75% of the 16, were ER+/PR+/HER2-. Average read coverage per sample was 7.5 to 10-fold.

Only in-frame clones appear in the TCRdb table, and some are missing; sequencing was by immunoSEQ multiplex PCR. The data show roughly 40,000 clones, with over 60% seen just once and around 7.2% held by the top ten. CDR3 length equals 12 residues. With 4 bases removed from V and 6 bases from J, the gap between germline ends came to 7 bases. Germline assignment: CDR1 SGHDT and CDR2 YYEEEE. Points from the study as a whole: Blood repertoires resembled normal breast more than tumor. Tumors had approximately 2.6-fold higher T cell density and higher clonality than adjacent normal breast tissue.

As concerns this clone: Its specificity is unknown.

V and J are TRBV5-6 and TRBJ2-2; D not certain. The sequence came from a person aged 45-65 years with breast cancer. Sequencing input: blood. This CDR3 reads CASSPQSGELFF. DNA of the CDR3: TGTGCCAGCAGCCCTCAGTCCGGGGAGCTGTTTTTT.